These T cell receptor beta chains were read from a single sample in a study of long-term antiretroviral therapy in people with HIV. Assay used: immunoSEQ multiplex PCR; TCRdb lists only in-frame clones, some missing. This sample carries roughly 22,000 clones, around 80% of them seen once, and the ten largest clones take less than 2.5%. This specimen consisted of unsorted PBMCs, obtained 3 years after starting antiretroviral therapy. The source of these receptors is a man aged 50 to 59 with HIV. Each CDR3 is given with its conserved first and last residue. Fields, in order: J gene, D gene, clone size, V gene, CDR3 DNA, CDR3 protein. The D gene is left open where the match is weak. Clone size is given for some rows only: seen once, a few or many times, or a class if the clone is expanded.

TRBJ1-5 . few TRBV10-3 TGTGCCATCAGTGAAACTAATCAGCCCCAGCATTTT CAISETNQPQHF
TRBJ1-2 TRBD1 . TRBV11-1 TGTGCCAGCAGCTTGGGACAGCTACACTATGGCTACACCTTC CASSLGQLHYGYTF
TRBJ1-6 TRBD1 once TRBV7-9 TGTGCCAGCAGCACTCCTGAGGGGGCTAGGTCACCCCTCCACTTT CASSTPEGARSPLHF
TRBJ1-5 . . TRBV5-6 TGTGCCAGCAGCTTGGCTGGGAATCAGCCCCAGCATTTT CASSLAGNQPQHF
TRBJ2-7 TRBD1 . TRBV6-6 TGTGCCAGCAGTTACTCATACAGGGGAAAATCCTACGAGCAGTACTTC CASSYSYRGKSYEQYF
TRBJ2-7 . . TRBV10-1 TGCGCCAGCAGCCGAACAGGGAGCGAGCAGTACTTC CASSRTGSEQYF
TRBJ2-3 TRBD1 once TRBV28 TGTGCCAGCACTTTAAACAGGGGCCCGACCACAGATACGCAGTATTTT CASTLNRGPTTDTQYF
TRBJ1-1 . once TRBV5-1 TGCGCCAGCAGCTTGGTATCTAACACTGAAGCTTTCTTT CASSLVSNTEAFF
TRBJ2-7 . . TRBV6-5 TGTGCCAGCACCACGGCCTCCTACGAGCAGTACTTC CASTTASYEQYF
TRBJ2-6 TRBD1 . TRBV6-5 TGTGCCAGCAGTAGGACAGGGGTAACCTCCGTCCTGACTTTC CASSRTGVTSVLTF
TRBJ2-7 . . TRBV18 TGTGCCAGCTCACCAAACCCCTACGAGCAGTACTTC CASSPNPYEQYF
TRBJ2-7 . . TRBV28 TGTGCCAGCAACTTCCGTGGGGGTGACTACGAGCAGTACTTC CASNFRGGDYEQYF
TRBJ1-1 . . TRBV6-1 TGTGCCAGCAGTGGCCGGGGCAACACTGAAGCTTTCTTT CASSGRGNTEAFF
TRBJ2-1 TRBD2 . TRBV28 TGTGCCAGCAGTTTAGGGGGACTAGCGGGAATTAATGAGCAGTTCTTC CASSLGGLAGINEQFF
TRBJ2-5 TRBD2 . TRBV14 TGTGCCAGCAGCCAAGATGGATTAGCGGGAGAAAAAGAGACCCAGTACTTC CASSQDGLAGEKETQYF
TRBJ1-5 . . TRBV19 TGTGCCAGTAGTAGCTTAAATCAGCCCCAGCATTTT CASSSLNQPQHF
TRBJ2-3 TRBD2 . TRBV4-3 TGCGCCAGCAGCCAAGTATTAGCGGGAGGGCGCACAGATACGCAGTATTTT CASSQVLAGGRTDTQYF
TRBJ2-3 TRBD2 . TRBV7-6 TGTGCCAGCAGCCGGGACTACTACACAGATACGCAGTATTTT CASSRDYYTDTQYF
TRBJ2-1 . . TRBV14 TGTGCCAGCAGCCAAAGTACCTTAAATGAGCAGTTCTTC CASSQSTLNEQFF
TRBJ2-1 TRBD1 . TRBV7-3 TGTGCCAGCAGGACCCAGGTCGGGGACAGGGACAATGAGCAGTTCTTC CASRTQVGDRDNEQFF
TRBJ2-7 . . TRBV27 TGTGCCAGCAGCCCTTTAGCGGTACCGGATGAGCAGTACTTC CASSPLAVPDEQYF
TRBJ1-2 TRBD1 . TRBV14 TGTGCCAGCAGCCAAGAAGGACAGGTCCATGGCTACACCTTC CASSQEGQVHGYTF